A selection of T cell receptor beta chains follows, all from one sample in a study of identical twins. MiXCR, applied by TCRdb to the 5' RACE reads, yields one record per CDR3 protein. This table has around 1.7 million distinct CDR3 sequences, about 32% appearing once. The source material was cord blood. Every receptor here comes from a newborn girl in good health. CDR3s include the opening cysteine and the closing phenylalanine or tryptophan. A D gene is named only where the DNA matches it firmly. Only some rows state a clone size, as once, few, many or a class for expanded clones.

V gene	clone size	D gene	J gene	CDR3 DNA	CDR3 protein
TRBV13	.	.	TRBJ2-6	TGTGCCAGCAGCGCCGAGCAGGCGTCCGTCCTGACTTTC	CASSAEQASVLTF
TRBV20-1	.	.	TRBJ1-2	TGCAGTGCTTTTCAACCGGGCCTGGGAATCTATGGCTACACCTTC	CSAFQPGLGIYGYTF
TRBV18	once	.	TRBJ2-5	TGTGCCAGCTCAGACGCCGTCTACAATGAGCAGTACTTC	CASSDAVYNEQYF
TRBV10-3	.	TRBD1	TRBJ2-3	TGTGCCATCAGGGGACAGGGAAAGTTTGATACGCAGTATTTT	CAIRGQGKFDTQYF
TRBV5-8	.	TRBD1	TRBJ1-2	TGTGCCAGCAGCGCCAGATACCGGACAGGGAGGGGACTCTACTATGGCTACACCTTC	CASSARYRTGRGLYYGYTF
TRBV25-1	many	.	TRBJ2-1	TGTGCCAGCAGTGAATCTAGCTCCTACAATGAGCAGTTCTTC	CASSESSSYNEQFF
TRBV5-5	.	TRBD1	TRBJ2-1	TGTGCCAGCAGCTGGACAGGGGGCTTCTACAATGAGCAGTTCTTC	CASSWTGGFYNEQFF
TRBV4-1	once	TRBD1	TRBJ2-1	TGCGCCAGCAGCCACCCCGGACAGGGGCGACGCAATGAGCAGTTCTTC	CASSHPGQGRRNEQFF
TRBV29-1	many	.	TRBJ1-2	TGCAGCGTTGGGGCGACCGGGGGAAACTATGGCTACACCTTC	CSVGATGGNYGYTF
TRBV20-1	.	TRBD1	TRBJ2-7	TGCAGTACTAGGATTCCAGGGGGAAGGACTTACGAGCAGTACTTC	CSTRIPGGRTYEQYF
TRBV7-9	.	.	TRBJ2-7	TGTGCCAGCAGCTTCTTACAGTACGAGCAGTACTTC	CASSFLQYEQYF
TRBV20-1	.	TRBD2	TRBJ2-7	TGCAGTGCCCCCGGGACTAGCGGGGGGTACAATGAGCAGTACTTC	CSAPGTSGGYNEQYF
TRBV7-9	few	.	TRBJ1-6	TGTGCCAGCAGCTTACTGGGGTCTAATTCACCCCTCCACTTT	CASSLLGSNSPLHF
TRBV25-1	few	TRBD1	TRBJ1-1	TGTGCCAGCAGTTCCGTCGACAGGGTTACCGAAGCTTTCTTT	CASSSVDRVTEAFF
TRBV13	few	TRBD1	TRBJ1-4	TGTGCCAGCACCCAGTGGGACAGGGGGGCGGAAAAACTGTTTTTT	CASTQWDRGAEKLFF
TRBV20-1	.	TRBD1	TRBJ2-4	TGCAGTACTAGACCTATTCCTACGGCAGGGGGATCTCAAAGAGAGCAGTACTTC	CSTRPIPTAGGSQREQYF
TRBV4-1	.	.	TRBJ2-4	TGCGCCAGCAGCCCTCGGCTTCCAGCCAAAAACATTCAGTACTTC	CASSPRLPAKNIQYF
TRBV16	few	.	TRBJ1-5	TGTGCCAGCAGCCAAAACAGCTATAGCAATCAGCCCCAGCATTTT	CASSQNSYSNQPQHF
TRBV6-1	.	.	TRBJ1-5	TGTGCCAGCAGTGGCCTCAAACCCGGGACACTCAATCAGCCCCAGCATTTT	CASSGLKPGTLNQPQHF
TRBV12-5	.	.	TRBJ2-3	TGTGCTAGTGGTTTGTGGCAGGGGCCCCCAGATACGCAGTATTTT	CASGLWQGPPDTQYF
TRBV27	.	TRBD1	TRBJ2-7	TGTGCCAGCAGTTTCCGTGGACAGGGGGGCAACTACGAGCAGTACTTC	CASSFRGQGGNYEQYF
TRBV12-3/TRBV12-4	.	TRBD1	TRBJ2-7	TGTGCCAGCACCACGGGACAGCCCACCGGGCAGTACTTC	CASTTGQPTGQYF
TRBV13	few	.	TRBJ2-1	TGTGCCAGCAGCCCCTACCCGGGGGCAACCTACAATGAGCAGTTCTTC	CASSPYPGATYNEQFF
TRBV6-1	.	.	TRBJ1-6	TGTGCCAGCAACGAACTAGGTCGGTCACCCCTCCACTTT	CASNELGRSPLHF
TRBV10-3	.	TRBD2	TRBJ2-3	TGTGCCATCAGTGTGTTCCGACTAGCGCACACAGATACGCAGTATTTT	CAISVFRLAHTDTQYF
TRBV19	.	TRBD2	TRBJ2-4	TGTGCCAGTAGAGAGGCGGGAGGGGCCAAAAACATTCAGTACTTC	CASREAGGAKNIQYF